The sequence of this TCR beta chain was determined in a study of blood T cell repertoires in COVID-19. The overall study: Spain, Italy and the United States supplied samples that represented acute and convalescent COVID-19. T cells, B-cell-depleted T cells, or PBMCs provided the cDNA or gDNA that served as material.

Sequenced by immunoSEQ multiplex PCR; TCRdb stores in-frame clones only, minus some. The data contain 150,000 to 170,000 clones, around 82% of them singletons. This CDR3 is built from 15 residues. CDR1 is SGHRS, CDR2 YFSETQ, per germline. Trimming shortened V by 4 bases and J by 0 bases, and 11 bases separated the two germline ends. The chain carries TRBV5-1 and TRBJ1-3; the D gene is possibly TRBD1 (5 bases). This TCR came from a man aged 55 to 69 with COVID-19, enrolled during active disease. Material for sequencing was peripheral blood. CDR3 nucleotides: TGCGCCAGCAGCGTAGCAGGGAACTCTGGAAACACCATATATTTT. Residues: CASSVAGNSGNTIYF.